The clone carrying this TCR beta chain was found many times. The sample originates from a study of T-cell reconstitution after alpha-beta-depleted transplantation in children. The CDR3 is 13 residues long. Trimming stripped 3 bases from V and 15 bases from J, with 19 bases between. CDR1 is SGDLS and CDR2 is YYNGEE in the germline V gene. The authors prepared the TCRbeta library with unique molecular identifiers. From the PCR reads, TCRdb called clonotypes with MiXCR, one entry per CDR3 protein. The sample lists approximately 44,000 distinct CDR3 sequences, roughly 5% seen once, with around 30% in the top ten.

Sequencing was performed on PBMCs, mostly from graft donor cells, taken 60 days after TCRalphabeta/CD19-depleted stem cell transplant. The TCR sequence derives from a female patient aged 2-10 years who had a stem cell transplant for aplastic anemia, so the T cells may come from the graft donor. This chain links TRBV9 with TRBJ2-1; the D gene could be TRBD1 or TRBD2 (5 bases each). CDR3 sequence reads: CASSGRWFEGLFF. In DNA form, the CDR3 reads TGTGCCAGCAGCGGGCGATGGTTCGAGGGGCTGTTCTTC.